Shown below are 24 T cell receptor beta chains from a single sample sequenced in a study of T cell changes during pregnancy in multiple sclerosis. Clones were read by immunoSEQ multiplex PCR, and TCRdb kept only the in-frame ones, dropping some. The data contain under 95,000 clones, 80% to 95% of them singletons. Sequences were derived from peripheral blood, sampled in the second trimester of pregnancy. These receptors all stem from a female donor with multiple sclerosis, enrolled in a pregnancy study.

The chain links TRBV5-6 to TRBJ2-1; D ambiguous. Germline V gene sequence: CDR1 SGHDT, CDR2 YYEEEE. Trimming shortened V by 1 base and J by 2 bases, and 7 bases separated the two germline ends. The CDR3 is made up of 14 amino acids. CDR3 nucleotide sequence: TGTGCCAGCAGCTTGCAACAGCCCTACAATGAGCAGTTCTTC. Amino acid sequence: CASSLQQPYNEQFF.

The rearrangement joins TRBV2 to TRBJ1-1; 7 bases match TRBD1. CDR1 SNHLY and CDR2 FYNNEI come from the germline V gene. V dropped 4 bases and J dropped 1; count of bases not matched to a gene: 0. The CDR3 spans 13 residues. Here the CDR3 reads CASSGQGNTEAFF. In nucleotides, the CDR3 is TGTGCCAGCAGTGGACAGGGGAACACTGAAGCTTTCTTT.

J is TRBJ2-3 and V is TRBV19, with D perhaps TRBD2 (5 bases). Germline V gene sequence: CDR1 LNHDA, CDR2 SQIVND (reference sequence). V was cut by 3 bases and J by 2 bases, with 15 bases left in between. There are 16 residues in the CDR3. In DNA, the CDR3 is TGTGCCAGTAGTATCTTGGGAGCCTTGGTCACAGATACGCAGTATTTT. It encodes CASSILGALVTDTQYF.

This clone came up once. The genes are TRBV28 and TRBJ2-5, with a possible D match to TRBD1 (5 bases). From germline, CDR1 is MDHEN and CDR2 SYDVKM. The CDR3 has 18 amino acids. Trimming removed 3 bases from V and 5 bases from J, with 25 bases in between. The CDR3, as DNA: TGTGCCAGCAGTTTGGTCTTTTACCGGCAGGGAAATCGCGAGACCCAGTACTTC. It is translated as CASSLVFYRQGNRETQYF.

This chain links TRBV7-8 with TRBJ1-1, with D unclear. Looked up from germline, CDR1 is SGHVS and CDR2 is FQNEAQ. CDR3 size: 15 residues. V gave up 5 bases and J gave up 0 bases, with 13 bases separating them. The CDR3 DNA follows: TGTGCCAGCAGCCCAAATCCCCCCCTGAACACTGAAGCTTTCTTT. Its translation is CASSPNPPLNTEAFF.

V and J are TRBV29-1 and TRBJ2-7, with a possible D match to TRBD2 (7 bases). This CDR3 has 11 residues. Germline loops: CDR1 SQVTM, CDR2 ANQGSEA. This CDR3 is CGGGSTYEQYF. Written as DNA, the CDR3 is TGCGGGGGGGGCTCTACCTACGAGCAGTACTTC.

The chain has TRBV7-2 and TRBJ1-1; 8 nucleotides agree with TRBD1. CDR1 and CDR2 from the germline V gene are SGHTA and FQGNSA. There are 15 residues in the CDR3. The V segment lost 3 bases and the J segment 1 base; nucleotides outside the gene matches: 4. The CDR3 DNA is TGTGCCAGCAGCTTCTCCGGGACAGGGAACACTGAAGCTTTCTTT. Amino acids: CASSFSGTGNTEAFF.

The chain combines TRBV28 with TRBJ2-3, with D possibly TRBD2 on 5 matching bases. The CDR3 sequence is 12 residues long. The germline gives CDR1 MDHEN, CDR2 SYDVKM. Between the trimmed V and J ends, which lost 6 bases and 2 bases, there was a span of 6 bases. CDR3 sequence: CASRDFTDTQYF. As DNA, the CDR3 is TGTGCCAGCAGGGACTTCACAGATACGCAGTATTTT.

The chain recombines TRBV4-3 with TRBJ1-4, with D perhaps TRBD1 (5 bases). The CDR3 runs to 16 residues. V lost 4 bases and J 1 base, leaving 13 bases between the germline ends. Germline values: CDR1 LGHNA, CDR2 YSLEER. The CDR3: CASSPDSSGTNEKLFF. As DNA, the CDR3 is TGCGCCAGCAGCCCAGACAGTTCGGGAACTAATGAAAAACTGTTTTTT.

The J gene is TRBJ2-5, the V gene TRBV7-9; 9 bases match TRBD1. V was clipped by 3 bases and J by 5 bases; unmatched bases: 16. Germline V gives CDR1 SEHNR, CDR2 FQNEAQ (reference sequence). CDR3 length: 18 residues. CDR3 sequence: CASSLRTGEVPGRETQYF. The CDR3 coding sequence is TGTGCCAGCAGCTTGCGGACAGGGGAAGTGCCTGGGAGGGAGACCCAGTACTTC.

J is TRBJ1-4 and V is TRBV9; TRBD1 aligns across 9 bases. Germline V lookup: CDR1 SGDLS, CDR2 YYNGEE. This CDR3 is built from 15 residues. Losses at the gene ends were 3 bases for V and 4 bases for J; bases not matched to a gene: 4. CDR3 residues: CASSEGTGYNEKLFF. CDR3 DNA sequence: TGTGCCAGCAGCGAAGGGACAGGGTATAATGAAAAACTGTTTTTT.

This sequence joins TRBV18 and TRBJ1-4; D unresolved. Trimming cost V 3 bases and J 7 bases, with 18 bases left between them. This CDR3 is built from 16 residues. Germline lookup yields CDR1 KGHSH and CDR2 LQKENI. The CDR3 DNA follows: TGTGCCAGCTCACCTTCGGCCCCCGGAGGATTTGAAAAACTGTTTTTT. It translates to CASSPSAPGGFEKLFF.

The chain is built from TRBV18 and TRBJ2-1, with TRBD1 identical over 8 bases. Trimming at V came to 6 bases and at J to 6 bases, leaving 4 bases not matched to a gene. Per germline, CDR1 KGHSH and CDR2 LQKENI. The CDR3 contains 13 residues. CDR3 loop: CASSRDRTNEQFF. The CDR3 DNA reads TGTGCCAGCTCCCGGGACAGGACCAATGAGCAGTTCTTC.

The chain joins TRBV27 to TRBJ2-5; possibly TRBD1 for D (5 bases). Germline values: CDR1 MNHEY, CDR2 SMNVEV (reference sequence). This CDR3 comprises 14 residues. Between the trimmed V and J ends, which lost 2 bases and 4 bases, there was a span of 11 bases. CDR3 DNA: TGTGCCAGCAGTTTACAGGGTTGGGTAGAGACCCAGTACTTC. Its protein is CASSLQGWVETQYF.

The rearrangement uses TRBV27 and TRBJ1-6; 7 nucleotides line up with TRBD1. This CDR3 is built from 15 residues. The germline CDR1 and CDR2 sequences are MNHEY and SMNVEV (reference sequence). Losses at the gene ends were 5 bases for V and 0 bases for J; bases not matched to a gene: 1. CDR3: CASSRQGSYNSPLHF. The CDR3 region has the DNA TGTGCCAGCAGTCGACAGGGCTCCTATAATTCACCCCTCCACTTT.

The V gene is TRBV6-1, the J gene TRBJ1-1, with unresolved D. Trimming stripped 6 bases from V and 0 bases from J, with 8 bases between. The CDR3 consists of 13 residues. CDR1 and CDR2 (germline): MNHNS, SASEGT. CDR3 region: CASSLTVNTEAFF. The CDR3 region has the DNA TGTGCCAGCAGCCTTACGGTGAACACTGAAGCTTTCTTT.

In its sample, this clone was seen once. CDR3 region: CASSEFRGGYEQYF. Written as DNA, the CDR3 is TGTGCCAGCAGTGAATTTCGGGGGGGTTACGAGCAGTACTTC. The J gene is TRBJ2-7, the V gene TRBV6-1; 8 nucleotides line up with TRBD2. Germline V gene sequence: CDR1 MNHNS, CDR2 SASEGT. This CDR3 spans 14 amino acids. V lost 2 bases, J lost 4 bases, and 4 bases stayed unmatched.

Concerning this clone itself: Other DNA sequences from this sample encode an identical CDR3 as well. The chain has TRBV7-2 and TRBJ2-3; 7 bases map to TRBD2. Germline values: CDR1 SGHTA, CDR2 FQGNSA. V lost 6 bases, J lost 6 bases, and 9 bases stayed unmatched. This CDR3 comprises 14 residues. CDR3 sequence: CASRPGLDGDTQYF. CDR3 sequence (DNA): TGTGCCAGCAGGCCCGGACTAGACGGGGATACGCAGTATTTT.

This clone was seen once. The V and J genes are TRBV19 and TRBJ1-3, with 8 positions matching TRBD1. CDR3 length equals 17 residues. The V segment lost 4 bases and the J segment 0 bases; nucleotides outside the gene matches: 8. From germline, CDR1 is LNHDA and CDR2 SQIVND (reference sequence). The CDR3 region has the DNA TGTGCCAGTAGTACTGCAGGGGGCTCCAGCTCTGGAAACACCATATATTTT. Amino acid sequence: CASSTAGGSSSGNTIYF.

The rearrangement links TRBV11-3 to TRBJ2-3; TRBD1 matches at 9 bases. V trimming: 4 bases; J trimming: 4 bases; junction bases outside the gene matches: 6. The CDR3 loop spans 15 amino acids. Germline CDR1 reads SGHNT; CDR2 reads YENEEA. CDR3 protein: CASSSRDRVADTQYF. The CDR3 DNA reads as TGTGCCAGCAGCTCCCGGGACAGGGTTGCAGATACGCAGTATTTT.

This chain joins TRBV7-3 and TRBJ1-1, with no clear D. CDR3 length equals 14 residues. Germline lookup yields CDR1 SGHTA and CDR2 FQGTGA. The germline V and J ends were trimmed by 1 base and 1 base, with 7 bases remaining between them. Written as DNA, the CDR3 is TGTGCCAGCAGCTTAAGCCCGGGGAACACTGAAGCTTTCTTT. It encodes CASSLSPGNTEAFF.

This chain connects TRBV7-9 to TRBJ2-7; maybe TRBD1 (5 bases). The V gene's germline CDR1 is SEHNR and CDR2 FQNEAQ (reference sequence). Trimming removed 10 bases at V and 4 bases at J, with 23 bases between. The CDR3 spans 15 residues. CDR3 residues: CATSPIPSGWYEQYF. CDR3 sequence (DNA): TGTGCCACTTCGCCCATCCCGTCAGGGTGGTACGAGCAGTACTTC.

The genes are TRBV30 and TRBJ2-3, with a possible D match to TRBD2 (5 bases). CDR3 length equals 15 residues. Germline CDR1 GTSNPN, CDR2 SVGIG (reference sequence). The V end was cut by 4 bases, the J end by 2 bases, with 16 bases between. The CDR3 here is CAWTGTQIYTDTQYF. Written as DNA, the CDR3 is TGTGCCTGGACGGGAACTCAAATCTACACAGATACGCAGTATTTT.

The V call is TRBV5-1, the J call TRBJ2-4; no clear D gene. This CDR3 comprises 15 residues. Trimming left V 0 bases short and J 1 base short, with 8 bases between. CDR1 and CDR2 (germline): SGHRS, YFSETQ. CDR3 amino acids: CASSLGSLAKNIQYF. The CDR3 nucleotides read TGCGCCAGCAGCTTGGGTAGCTTGGCCAAAAACATTCAGTACTTC.